Following are 10 T cell receptor beta chains from one sample sequenced in a study of stem cell transplantation in POMP-related autoinflammatory disease. Their antigen targets remain unknown. This table comes from immunoSEQ multiplex PCR, and its TCRdb copy is limited to in-frame clones, with some not included. The data hold about 10,000 clones, with about 88% observed a single time. Findings and limits, study-wide: In patients with PRAID, every analyzed T-cell subset tended to show lower diversity and higher clonality. Patients with PRAID showed a restricted number of unique TRB V-J gene pairings.

This sample comprised CD8+ T cells from PBMCs, obtained before stem cell transplantation. Receptors originate from a human donor with POMP-related autoinflammation and immune dysregulation (PRAID).

This rearrangement joins TRBV5-5 to TRBJ1-6, with a weak D call TRBD1 (5 bases). CDR1 and CDR2 from the germline V gene are SGHKS and YYEKEE (reference sequence). Deletions cut 9 bases from V and 10 bases from J, with 17 bases between. The CDR3 has 13 residues. The CDR3 DNA reads TGTGCCACCGGGGGGGGTGTGGGATCACCCCTCCACTTT. It specifies CATGGGVGSPLHF.

V and J are TRBV27 and TRBJ1-2; TRBD1 is a possible D gene (5 bases). V was shortened by 3 bases and J by 4 bases, with 15 bases between the two germline ends. Per germline, CDR1 MNHEY and CDR2 SMNVEV (reference sequence). This CDR3 has 15 amino acids. The CDR3: CASSLVPTGLYGYTF. CDR3 sequence (DNA): TGTGCCAGCAGTTTGGTCCCGACGGGACTCTATGGCTACACCTTC.

The genes are TRBV19 and TRBJ2-7, with D perhaps matching TRBD1 (6 bases). The ends were cut back, 5 bases at V and 3 bases at J, with 11 bases in the middle. Germline V gives CDR1 LNHDA, CDR2 SQIVND (reference sequence). CDR3 length equals 13 residues. Here the CDR3 reads CASSPTGIYEQYF. DNA for the CDR3: TGTGCCAGTAGTCCCACAGGGATCTACGAGCAGTACTTC.

This chain connects TRBV5-4 to TRBJ1-4; 7 bases are a match to TRBD1. Germline V lookup: CDR1 SGHNT, CDR2 YYREEE (reference sequence). The length of the CDR3 is 20 residues. The V and J ends lost 2 bases and 1 base, in that order; junction bases with no gene match: 17. CDR3 protein: CASSFQSAGGFLRTNEKLFF. CDR3 bases: TGTGCCAGCAGCTTTCAGTCGGCAGGGGGGTTTTTAAGAACTAATGAAAAACTGTTTTTT.

The count of this clone is one. The J gene is TRBJ1-1, the V gene TRBV19, with a weak D call TRBD1 (5 bases). This CDR3 comprises 14 residues. Germline lookup yields CDR1 LNHDA and CDR2 SQIVND (reference sequence). V shed 1 base and J shed 0 bases, with 6 bases lying between them. CDR3 loop: CASSIGGMNTEAFF. CDR3 coding DNA: TGTGCCAGTAGTATAGGGGGCATGAACACTGAAGCTTTCTTT.

CDR3 nucleotides: TGTGCCAGAAGCCGACCCCAGGACAGAGAGAATGAAAAACTGTTTTTT. Amino acid sequence: CARSRPQDRENEKLFF. J is TRBJ1-4 and V is TRBV5-3, with D possibly TRBD1 on 6 matching bases. TRBV5-3 falls under the ORF class, with uncertain function. This CDR3 is 16 amino acids long. Trimming removed 4 bases at V and 5 bases at J, with 18 bases between.

The V gene is TRBV30, the J gene TRBJ2-7, with 8 nucleotides matching TRBD1. Looked up from germline, CDR1 is GTSNPN and CDR2 is SVGIG (reference sequence). There are 14 residues in the CDR3. With 0 bases clipped from V and 2 bases from J, the junction kept 3 bases outside the gene matches. CDR3 protein: CAWSVGTGPYEQYF. The CDR3, as DNA: TGTGCCTGGAGTGTAGGGACAGGCCCCTACGAGCAGTACTTC.

The gene calls are TRBV25-1 and TRBJ2-7; D gene ambiguous. This CDR3 region has 14 residues. Germline V gene lookup returns CDR1 MGHDK and CDR2 SYGVNS. Trimming took 3 bases from V and 3 from J, leaving 12 bases between them. CDR3 sequence (DNA): TGTGCCAGCAGTGAGGCAGGCATCGGCTACGAGCAGTACTTC. The encoded protein is CASSEAGIGYEQYF.

This clone is large. This chain uses TRBV4-1 with TRBJ1-2; 8 bases fit TRBD1. CDR1 and CDR2 from the germline V gene are MGHRA and YSYEKL. V trimming: 0 bases; J trimming: 4 bases; junction bases outside the gene matches: 10. The CDR3 is 17 residues long. CDR3 sequence (DNA): TGCGCCAGCAGCCAAGATCGGCTAACAGGGGGGGTCTATGGCTACACCTTC. Protein product: CASSQDRLTGGVYGYTF.

The V and J genes are TRBV4-1 and TRBJ1-1; D uncertain. The V gene lost 4 bases and the J gene lost 3 bases, with 9 bases spanning the gap. Germline-derived CDR1 and CDR2 are MGHRA and YSYEKL. The CDR3 covers 13 residues. CDR3 DNA sequence: TGCGCCAGCAGCCGGGAAGTTTACACTGAAGCTTTCTTT. Translated, it gives CASSREVYTEAFF.